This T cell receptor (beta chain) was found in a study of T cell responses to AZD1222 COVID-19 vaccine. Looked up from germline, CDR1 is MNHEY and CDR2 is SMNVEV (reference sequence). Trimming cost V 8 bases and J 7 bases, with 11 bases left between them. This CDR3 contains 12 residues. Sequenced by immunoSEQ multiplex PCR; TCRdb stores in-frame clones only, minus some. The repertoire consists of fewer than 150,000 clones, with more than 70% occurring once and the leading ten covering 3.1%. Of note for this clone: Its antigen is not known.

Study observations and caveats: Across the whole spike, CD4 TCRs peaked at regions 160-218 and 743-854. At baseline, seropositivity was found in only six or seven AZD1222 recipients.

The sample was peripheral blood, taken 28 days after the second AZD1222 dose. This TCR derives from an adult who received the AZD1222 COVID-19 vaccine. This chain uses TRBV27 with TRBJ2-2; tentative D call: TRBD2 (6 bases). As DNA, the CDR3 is TGTGCCAGCGGAGGGGTGGTCGGGGAGCTGTTTTTT. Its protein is CASGGVVGELFF.